One sample yielded the 25 T cell receptor beta chains listed below, sequenced in a study of T cells in women clearing cervical HPV infection (dated by TCRdb to the late 2010s). The receptor library was made with the immunoSEQ multiplex PCR assay. TCRdb retrieved this table from immuneACCESS and kept in-frame rearrangements only. Not all clones are present; in checked studies, unresolved V genes account for under half, and no reason is known for the remainder. The table for this sample shows about 30,000 clones. Approximately 3.7% of the sample goes to the ten largest clones. The sequencing input was blood buffy coat. Source of these receptors: a woman between 18 and 75 years old with a cervical HPV16 infection that either progressed to CIN3+ or cleared (not recorded which).

Comment on this clone: The CDR3 end falls 3 residues outside the read, so it is completed with the germline J gene. V gene TRBV5-1 combines with J gene TRBJ2-4; 8 bases fit TRBD1. The CDR3 contains 13 residues. CDR1 SGHRS and CDR2 YFSETQ come from the germline V gene. CDR3 DNA, as far as it was read: TGCGCCAGCAGCTTGGCCAGGGACAGGCAT. Its protein product is CASSLARDRH. The full CDR3 protein reads CASSLARDRHQYF.

The CDR3 protein is CASSPGQQVNTEAFF. CDR3 bases read: TGTGCCAGCTCGCCAGGACAGCAAGTGAACACTGAA. The chain is built from TRBV18 and TRBJ1-1, with a possible D match to TRBD1 (6 bases). The CDR3 is cut off 3 residues early in the read; its end comes from the germline J gene. V lost 6 bases to trimming and J lost 0 bases, with 14 bases between them. The CDR3 runs to 15 residues. CDR1 and CDR2 from the germline V gene are KGHSH and LQKENI.

A remark on this clone: With the read ending 3 residues before the CDR3 end, the germline J gene is used to fill in that end. V gene TRBV12-3 or TRBV12-4 combines with J gene TRBJ2-4, with TRBD1 identical over 9 bases. The CDR3 length is 16 residues. CDR3 residues: CASSLRMGTGISSQYF. CDR3 bases read: TGTGCCAGCAGTTTAAGGATGGGGACAGGGATTAGTTCT.

On this clone itself: The observed sequence ends 3 residues before the CDR3 terminus, with the missing tail filled in from the germline J gene. The genes are TRBV12-3 or TRBV12-4 and TRBJ1-1; D not resolved. This CDR3 has 11 amino acids. The CDR3 bases that were read are TGTGCCAGCAGTTTTACACAGGAA. This translates into CASSFTQE. The full CDR3 protein is CASSFTQEAFF.

Comment on this clone: The read finishes 3 residues shy of the CDR3 end, and the germline J gene is used to complete it. The J gene is TRBJ1-1, the V gene TRBV6-2 or TRBV6-3; D is unclear. The V gene lost 2 bases and the J gene lost 1 base, with 8 bases spanning the gap. Germline V gene lookup returns CDR1 MNHEY and CDR2 SVGEGT. The CDR3 has 14 amino acids. CDR3 bases read: TGTGCCAGCAGTTACGGGCAGACGAACACTGAA. Translated: CASSYGQTNTE. The entire CDR3 is CASSYGQTNTEAFF.

Comment on this clone: The read terminates 3 residues ahead of where the CDR3 ends, so the germline J gene completes it. The rearrangement uses TRBV5-1 and TRBJ2-7; possibly TRBD1 for D (6 bases). In germline, CDR1 is SGHRS, CDR2 YFSETQ. Trimming pared 5 bases from V and 5 bases from J, leaving 17 bases between. The CDR3 totals 14 residues. This CDR3 is CASSFDRTGDEQYF. CDR3 bases read: TGCGCCAGCAGTTTCGACAGGACCGGCGACGAG.

The covered CDR3 bases are TGCAGTGCTAGAGATATGCGCGGGGGAACCTACGAG. This sequence encodes CSARDMRGGTYE. In full, the CDR3 reads CSARDMRGGTYEQYF. The rearrangement joins TRBV20-1 to TRBJ2-7; 7 bases are a match to TRBD2. The read ends 3 residues before the CDR3 terminus; that terminus is restored from the germline J gene. With V trimmed by 0 bases and J by 2 bases, 7 bases remained unmatched. The CDR3 totals 15 residues. In germline, CDR1 is DFQATT, CDR2 SNEGSKA (reference sequence).

Note on this clone: From the germline J gene comes the end of the CDR3, since the read stops 3 residues before it. The chain joins TRBV7-2 to TRBJ2-4, with D tentatively TRBD1 (7 bases). V lost 3 bases and J lost 5, with 11 bases in between. Looked up from germline, CDR1 is SGHTA and CDR2 is FQGNSA. The CDR3 runs to 14 residues. CDR3 amino acids: CASSFRGEQNIQYF. The CDR3 bases that were read are TGTGCCAGCAGCTTCAGGGGGGAACAAAACATT.

About this clone: Read sequence stops 3 residues before the CDR3 end, and the germline J gene provides the missing end. The genes are TRBV28 and TRBJ2-1, with D maybe TRBD2 (5 bases). V was trimmed by 3 bases and J by 4 bases, leaving 10 bases between them. This CDR3 region has 14 residues. Per germline, CDR1 MDHEN and CDR2 SYDVKM. This CDR3 reads CASSLSDWYNEQFF. The part of the CDR3 DNA that was read is TGTGCCAGCAGTTTGTCGGACTGGTACAATGAG.

About this clone itself: The read gets to within 3 residues of the CDR3 end, and the germline J gene fills in the rest. This chain links TRBV7-2 with TRBJ1-1; D remains unclear. This CDR3 comprises 14 residues. V gave up 8 bases and J gave up 0 bases, with 13 bases separating them. Germline lookup yields CDR1 SGHTA and CDR2 FQGNSA. The CDR3 loop is CASLTDTVNTEAFF. The DNA read from the CDR3 is TGTGCCAGCCTTACAGACACAGTGAACACTGAA.

For this clone: The read terminates 3 residues before the CDR3 end, so the remaining end is supplied by the germline J gene. The rearrangement joins TRBV30 to TRBJ1-4, with 11 bases lining up with TRBD1. Per germline, CDR1 GTSNPN and CDR2 SVGIG (reference sequence). The CDR3 is 14 amino acids. The CDR3 spells CAFWTGGYNSPLFF. The covered CDR3 bases are TGTGCCTTCTGGACAGGGGGCTATAATTCACCA. Full variable domain (missing parts from reference TRBV30 and TRBJ1-4): SQTIHQWPATLVQPVGSPLSLECTVEGTSNPNLYWYRQAAGRGLQLLFYSVGIGQISSEVPQNLSASRPQDRQFILSSKKLLLSDSGFYLCAFWTGGYNSPLFFGSGTQLSVL.

With regard to this clone: The read terminates 3 residues ahead of where the CDR3 ends, so the germline J gene completes it. V is TRBV11-2 and J is TRBJ2-1; no clear D gene. There are 11 residues in the CDR3. V was clipped by 1 base and J by 9 bases, with 4 bases between them. Germline loops: CDR1 SGHAT, CDR2 FQNNGV. The CDR3 here is CASSLVAEQFF. CDR3 DNA (partial): TGTGCCAGCAGCTTAGTGGCTGAG.

For this clone: The CDR3 end is not reached by the read, which stops 3 residues before it; the germline J gene fills it in. This chain links TRBV19 with TRBJ1-2; TRBD1 agrees at 7 bases. Germline CDR1 is LNHDA and CDR2 is SQIVND (reference sequence). This CDR3 has 13 amino acids. The sequenced CDR3 bases are TGTGCCAGTAGTTTCTCGGACTCAGGGGGG. Translated, it gives CASSFSDSGG. The entire CDR3 is CASSFSDSGGYTF.

This CDR3 is CASSLSTDTQYF. The CDR3 bases that were read are TGTGCCAGCAGCCTTTCCACAGATACG. This sequence joins TRBV7-2 and TRBJ2-3; D not resolved. The read comes to an end 3 residues before the CDR3 does, leaving the germline J gene to fill in the end. Trimming removed 5 bases at V and 2 bases at J, with 5 bases between. The CDR3 is 12 amino acids. Per germline, CDR1 SGHTA and CDR2 FQGNSA.

As regards this clone: The observed sequence ends 3 residues before the CDR3 terminus, with the missing tail filled in from the germline J gene. The rearrangement joins TRBV20-1 to TRBJ2-7; TRBD2 is a possible D gene (5 bases). The germline V gene encodes CDR1 DFQATT and CDR2 SNEGSKA (reference sequence). This CDR3 has 15 amino acids. Trimming stripped 2 bases from V and 3 bases from J, with 17 bases between. The DNA read from the CDR3 is TGCAGTGCTAGAAACCTTCAGGCGGGCCTCTACGAG. It encodes CSARNLQAGLYE. The complete CDR3 sequence is CSARNLQAGLYEQYF.

Note on this clone: The sequenced fragment ends 3 residues before the CDR3 boundary, so the rest is inferred from the germline J gene. The J gene is TRBJ2-7, the V gene TRBV20-1; 8 nucleotides line up with TRBD1. Germline trimming cut 0 bases from V and 4 bases from J; bases unmatched to any gene: 11. CDR1 is DFQATT, CDR2 SNEGSKA, per germline (reference sequence). The CDR3 runs to 16 residues. The DNA read from the CDR3 is TGCAGTGCTAGAGATCCCTGGCAGGGGGCAGGATACGAG. This encodes CSARDPWQGAGYE. The whole CDR3 sequence is CSARDPWQGAGYEQYF.

Comment on this clone: The CDR3 end lies 3 residues beyond the end of the read and is filled in from the germline J gene. The gene calls are TRBV5-1 and TRBJ2-2; weak D call: TRBD1 (6 bases). The CDR3 contains 15 residues. V was pared by 6 bases and J by 4 bases, with 16 bases between. Germline assignment: CDR1 SGHRS and CDR2 YFSETQ. CDR3 amino acids: CASITTTGSTGELFF. The DNA read from the CDR3 is TGCGCCAGCATAACGACGACAGGTTCCACCGGGGAG.

Concerning this clone: Read data end 3 residues before the CDR3 end; the end is taken from the germline J gene. The chain combines TRBV6-1 with TRBJ2-3; 7 nucleotides agree with TRBD2. The CDR3 sequence is 13 residues long. Germline V gene data show CDR1 as MNHNS and CDR2 as SASEGT. CDR3 sequence reads: CASSEGLQETQYF. The CDR3 bases that were read are TGTGCCAGCAGTGAGGGACTACAAGAGACG.

Concerning this clone: Read sequence stops 3 residues before the CDR3 end, and the germline J gene provides the missing end. The rearrangement links TRBV2 to TRBJ2-2, with TRBD2 identical over 7 bases. The CDR3 is made up of 17 amino acids. Germline lookup yields CDR1 SNHLY and CDR2 FYNNEI. The DNA read from the CDR3 is TGTGCCAGCAGTGAAGGAGGAGGGCGCAGGGAGGGCGAAAAG. The encoded protein is CASSEGGGRREGEK. The whole CDR3 protein reads CASSEGGGRREGEKLFF.

With respect to this clone: The CDR3 extends 3 residues past the end of the read, so its final part is completed from the germline J gene. V usage is TRBV18 and J usage is TRBJ1-4; TRBD1 agrees at 7 bases. The CDR3 extends over 16 amino acids. The germline gives CDR1 KGHSH, CDR2 LQKENI. The CDR3 spells CASSRLPGQINSPLFF. The part of the CDR3 DNA that was read is TGTGCCAGCTCACGATTGCCGGGACAGATAAATTCACCA.

As for this clone: The read terminates 3 residues before the CDR3 end, so the remaining end is supplied by the germline J gene. The chain uses TRBV5-6 and TRBJ1-2; D remains unclear. Germline V gives CDR1 SGHDT, CDR2 YYEEEE. This CDR3 has 15 residues. The CDR3 region is CASSLLAGGGETYTF. The sequenced CDR3 bases are TGTGCCAGCAGCTTACTAGCGGGAGGAGGAGAGACC.

With regard to this clone: The CDR3 extends 3 residues past the end of the read, so its final part is completed from the germline J gene. The chain couples TRBV5-5 to TRBJ1-2; D perhaps matches TRBD1 (6 bases). Trimming pared 1 base from V and 5 bases from J, leaving 12 bases between. The CDR3 spans 14 residues. Germline CDR1 reads SGHKS; CDR2 reads YYEKEE (reference sequence). The part of the CDR3 DNA that was read is TGTGCCAGCAGCTTGACAGGGCCAACATATGGC. Encoded protein: CASSLTGPTYG. The full-length CDR3 reads as CASSLTGPTYGYTF.

For this clone: From the germline J gene comes the end of the CDR3, since the read stops 3 residues before it. The rearrangement links TRBV5-1 to TRBJ2-5; 8 nucleotides match TRBD1. Germline CDR1 reads SGHRS; CDR2 reads YFSETQ. V dropped 0 bases and J dropped 2; count of bases not matched to a gene: 9. This CDR3 contains 17 residues. CDR3 sequence reads: CASSLDRGETTQETQYF. Partial CDR3 DNA: TGCGCCAGCAGCTTGGACAGGGGGGAAACTACACAAGAGACC.

CDR3 DNA (partial): TGTGCCAGCACCCCGACAGGGGGCTCGAGCGAG. Residues: CASTPTGGSSE. The full CDR3 is CASTPTGGSSEQYF. The chain couples TRBV12-3 or TRBV12-4 to TRBJ2-7, with 10 bases matching TRBD1. The read is 3 residues too short to cover the CDR3 end, so that end is filled in from the germline J gene. This CDR3 region has 14 residues. J lost 6 bases, V lost 7 bases, and 9 bases had no gene match.

Worth noting for this clone: Read data end 3 residues before the CDR3 end; the end is taken from the germline J gene. This sequence joins TRBV2 and TRBJ2-7, with unresolved D. V was cut by 8 bases and J by 6 bases, with 20 bases left in between. The CDR3 spans 14 residues. The germline V gene has CDR1 SNHLY and CDR2 FYNNEI. The CDR3 reads CASVFSSSRFEQYF. Partial CDR3 DNA: TGTGCCAGCGTTTTTTCTAGTTCTCGCTTCGAG.